The rows below give T cell receptor beta chains drawn from one sample of a study of cytomegalovirus exposure and HLA in healthy donors. TCRdb keeps only in-frame clones here, not all; method: immunoSEQ multiplex PCR. The clone table shows tens of thousands of clones, with the ten largest holding 6% to 7.5%. Sequenced input: PBMCs. The receptors originated from a woman aged 35 to 49 in good health and CMV-seronegative. Both conserved end residues are part of each CDR3. Each record gives: V gene, J gene, CDR3 length, CDR3 protein.

V: TRBV6-6; J: TRBJ1-5; length: 15; CDR3: CASSYQEGSNQPQHF
V: TRBV6-5; J: TRBJ2-1; length: 11; CDR3: CASTRGSVQFF
V: TRBV9; J: TRBJ2-1; length: 16; CDR3: CASSVVPGGPGSEQFF
V: TRBV30; J: TRBJ2-7; length: 13; CDR3: CAWSGGQGAGQYF
V: TRBV4-2; J: TRBJ2-7; length: 15; CDR3: CASSQVWDSSYEQYF
V: TRBV6-5; J: TRBJ1-2; length: 15; CDR3: CASTSGGRLPYGYTF
V: TRBV11-2; J: TRBJ2-7; length: 16; CDR3: CASSTRDSRVVREQYF
V: TRBV7-9; J: TRBJ2-7; length: 12; CDR3: CASSRVSYEQYF
V: TRBV6-6; J: TRBJ2-7; length: 13; CDR3: CASSFREGFEQYF
V: TRBV9; J: TRBJ2-1; length: 15; CDR3: CASSVDLAGVYEQFF
V: TRBV5-1; J: TRBJ2-1; length: 16; CDR3: CASSLAVTSGLNEQFF
V: TRBV25-1; J: TRBJ2-3; length: 15; CDR3: CASSESSGGADTQYF
V: TRBV5-1; J: TRBJ2-7; length: 16; CDR3: CASSFSSPGDGYEQYF
V: TRBV5-1; J: TRBJ2-1; length: 14; CDR3: CASSLEDSYNEQFF
V: TRBV5-8; J: TRBJ1-1; length: 13; CDR3: CASSRDRNTEAFF
V: TRBV19; J: TRBJ1-1; length: 16; CDR3: CASSPILGQGDTEAFF
V: TRBV6-1; J: TRBJ1-1; length: 13; CDR3: CASSENRGTEAFF
V: TRBV19; J: TRBJ2-7; length: 13; CDR3: CASSSGQGYEQYF
V: TRBV7-9; J: TRBJ2-7; length: 15; CDR3: CASRAGTGASYEQYF
V: TRBV28; J: TRBJ1-2; length: 15; CDR3: CASSFPLGTGSGYTF
V: TRBV30; J: TRBJ2-1; length: 13; CDR3: CAWSTDSRNEQFF
V: TRBV28; J: TRBJ1-6; length: 15; CDR3: CASSLSGMGYSPLHF
V: TRBV7-2; J: TRBJ2-6; length: 15; CDR3: CASSAYMSGANVLTF
V: TRBV6-1; J: TRBJ2-7; length: 15; CDR3: CASSEVEFVSYEQYF
V: TRBV5-1; J: TRBJ2-1; length: 15; CDR3: CASSLVADSYNEQFF
V: TRBV9; J: TRBJ1-3; length: 15; CDR3: CASSVGDSSGNTIYF